The rows below give T cell receptor beta chains drawn from one sample of a study of cytomegalovirus exposure and HLA in healthy donors. Sequencing was performed with immunoSEQ multiplex PCR; in TCRdb, only in-frame clones are kept and a portion is missing. The top ten hold 3.1% of the sample, which has over 200,000 clones, about nine tenths seen once. Sequencing was performed on PBMCs. These receptors all come from a woman in her twenties or thirties in good health and CMV-seronegative. The CDR3 runs from the conserved cysteine through the conserved F or W. The order of the fields is V gene, D gene, J gene, clone size, CDR3 protein, CDR3 DNA. D genes are given only for firm matches. Not every row has a clone size; where given, it reads once, few, many or a size class.

>TRBV7-9|TRBD2|TRBJ2-3|NA
CASSLGGLAGTDTQYF
TGTGCCAGCAGCTTGGGGGGACTAGCGGGAACAGATACGCAGTATTTT
>TRBV6-6|TRBD1|TRBJ1-2|NA
CASSPTGDYGYTF
TGTGCCAGCAGTCCTACAGGGGACTATGGCTACACCTTC
>TRBV30|NA|TRBJ2-7|NA
CAWSKTRPGVNYEQYF
TGTGCCTGGAGTAAGACTAGACCCGGAGTCAACTACGAGCAGTACTTC
>TRBV27|TRBD2|TRBJ2-1|NA
CASSPTAGGSYNEQFF
TGTGCCAGCAGTCCTACTGCGGGAGGGTCTTACAATGAGCAGTTCTTC
>TRBV14|TRBD1|TRBJ2-1|NA
CASSHDRGYNEQFF
TGTGCCAGCAGTCACGACAGGGGCTACAATGAGCAGTTCTTC
>TRBV7-2|NA|TRBJ2-1|NA
CASSLAGASEQFF
TGTGCCAGCAGCTTAGCGGGAGCCAGTGAGCAGTTCTTC
>TRBV4-2|NA|TRBJ1-5|NA
CASSQVSGGHQPQHF
TGTGCCAGCAGCCAAGTGTCCGGGGGGCATCAGCCCCAGCATTTT
>TRBV7-9|NA|TRBJ2-3|NA
CASSLLTGRRTDTQYF
TGTGCCAGCAGCTTATTAACGGGGAGACGCACAGATACGCAGTATTTT
>TRBV27|NA|TRBJ2-6|NA
CASSPLGANVLTF
TGTGCCAGCAGTCCCCTAGGGGCCAACGTCCTGACTTTC
>TRBV28|TRBD2|TRBJ2-1|NA
CASSAGGGAEQFF
TGTGCCAGCAGCGCCGGGGGGGGTGCTGAGCAGTTCTTC
>TRBV27|TRBD1|TRBJ1-3|few
CASSLRQGGNTIYF
TGTGCCAGCAGTTTACGACAGGGAGGAAACACCATATATTTT
>TRBV10-3|NA|TRBJ2-3|NA
CAISPSGSDTQYF
TGTGCCATCTCCCCCAGTGGATCGGATACGCAGTATTTT
>TRBV30|TRBD1|TRBJ2-7|once
CACSKGTGVDEQYF
TGTGCCTGTTCAAAAGGGACAGGGGTGGACGAGCAGTACTTC
>TRBV6-6|NA|TRBJ2-7|NA
CASSYYPGDSYEQYF
TGTGCCAGCAGTTACTATCCGGGAGACTCATACGAGCAGTACTTC
>TRBV29-1|TRBD1|TRBJ2-1|NA
CSVVGQGVVEQFF
TGCAGCGTTGTCGGACAGGGGGTTGTTGAGCAGTTCTTC
>TRBV28|NA|TRBJ1-5|NA
CASRGPNQPQHF
TGTGCCAGCAGAGGCCCCAATCAGCCCCAGCATTTT
>TRBV5-1|NA|TRBJ2-7|NA
CASSLALDYEQYF
TGCGCCAGCAGCTTGGCCTTGGACTACGAGCAGTACTTC
>TRBV5-6|NA|TRBJ2-5|NA
CASSLKRGFPPETQYF
TGTGCCAGCAGCTTGAAAAGGGGCTTCCCTCCAGAGACCCAGTACTTC
>TRBV27|NA|TRBJ2-5|NA
CASSSRLEGTQYF
TGTGCCAGCAGTTCCCGACTAGAGGGGACCCAGTACTTC
>TRBV9|TRBD1|TRBJ2-5|NA
CASSPFPQGAETQYF
TGTGCCAGCAGCCCTTTCCCCCAGGGGGCAGAGACCCAGTACTTC
>TRBV27|NA|TRBJ2-2|NA
CASTPRNTGELFF
TGTGCCAGCACCCCCCGGAACACCGGGGAGCTGTTTTTT
>TRBV13|TRBD1|TRBJ1-1|NA
CASSQGQPMNTEAFF
TGTGCCAGCAGCCAGGGACAGCCCATGAACACTGAAGCTTTCTTT
>TRBV19|NA|TRBJ2-7|NA
CASSIGYRSYEQYF
TGTGCCAGTAGTATAGGGTATAGGTCCTACGAGCAGTACTTC
>TRBV4-3|NA|TRBJ2-4|few
CASSQERYLAKNIQYF
TGCGCCAGCAGCCAGGAGCGGTACCTAGCCAAAAACATTCAGTACTTC
>TRBV28|NA|TRBJ2-5|NA
CASSLFGQGQETQYF
TGTGCCAGCAGTCTCTTTGGCCAGGGCCAAGAGACCCAGTACTTC
>TRBV6-1|NA|TRBJ2-4|NA
CASSEARGRAKNIQYF
TGTGCCAGCAGTGAAGCGAGGGGACGAGCCAAAAACATTCAGTACTTC
>TRBV5-4|NA|TRBJ2-7|NA
CASSADRDLGEQYF
TGTGCCAGCAGCGCTGACAGGGACTTGGGCGAGCAGTACTTC
>TRBV2|TRBD1|TRBJ2-7|NA
CASKTGPYEQYF
TGTGCCAGCAAGACAGGGCCCTACGAGCAGTACTTC
>TRBV11-2|TRBD1|TRBJ1-1|NA
CATKQGRVMNTEAFF
TGTGCCACCAAACAGGGGAGGGTAATGAACACTGAAGCTTTCTTT
>TRBV5-1|TRBD2|TRBJ2-3|NA
CASSPLAGVGTDTQYF
TGCGCCAGCAGCCCTTTAGCGGGAGTGGGTACAGATACGCAGTATTTT
>TRBV7-2|TRBD1|TRBJ1-1|NA
CASSSDRGGEAFF
TGTGCCAGCAGCTCGGACAGGGGGGGTGAAGCTTTCTTT
>TRBV7-6|TRBD2|TRBJ2-1|NA
CASSLTTSGSYNEQFF
TGTGCCAGCAGCTTAACGACTAGCGGGAGTTACAATGAGCAGTTCTTC